The 10 T cell receptor beta chains below come from one sample, sequenced in a study of cytomegalovirus exposure and HLA in healthy donors. In the PCR, 60 Vbeta and 13 Jbeta primers were used. The data were produced by immunoSEQ multiplex PCR, yet TCRdb's version contains in-frame clones alone and is incomplete. The sample has approximately 160,000 clones; around 80% are singletons. The sample comprised PBMCs. These receptors originate from a woman aged 25 to 39 in good health and CMV-seropositive.

This chain uses TRBV30 with TRBJ2-3; the match to TRBD2 covers 10 bases. V dropped 5 bases and J dropped 1; count of bases not matched to a gene: 3. This CDR3 comprises 14 residues. In germline, CDR1 is GTSNPN, CDR2 SVGIG (reference sequence). CDR3 in DNA: TGTGCCTGGGCAGGACTAGCGGGCACAGATACGCAGTATTTT. It is translated as CAWAGLAGTDTQYF.

The rearrangement joins TRBV13 to TRBJ2-7, with a possible D match to TRBD1 (5 bases). CDR1 is PRHDT and CDR2 is FYEKMQ in the germline V gene (reference sequence). The CDR3 is 12 amino acids. Trimming removed 3 bases from V and 4 bases from J, with 7 bases in between. The CDR3 loop is CASSFAGYEQYF. In nucleotides, the CDR3 is TGTGCCAGCAGCTTTGCAGGGTACGAGCAGTACTTC.

The rearrangement uses TRBV5-1 and TRBJ2-7, with TRBD2 matching over 9 bases. The CDR3 is 17 residues long. Trimming removed 0 bases from V and 3 bases from J; junction bases left unmatched: 10. Germline V lookup: CDR1 SGHRS, CDR2 YFSETQ. Written as DNA, the CDR3 is TGCGCCAGCAGCTTGGGCTTGCCAGCGGGGGGCCTCTACGAGCAGTACTTC. Translating gives CASSLGLPAGGLYEQYF.

The gene calls are TRBV7-2 and TRBJ2-7; 7 positions agree with TRBD2. The germline CDR1 and CDR2 sequences are SGHTA and FQGNSA. The CDR3 totals 17 residues. V gave up 0 bases and J gave up 0 bases; unmatched junction bases: 8. The CDR3 region is CASSLAASGGSSYEQYF. In DNA form, the CDR3 reads TGTGCCAGCAGCTTAGCGGCTAGCGGAGGGAGCTCCTACGAGCAGTACTTC. Based on the CDR3 plus reference TRBV7-2 and TRBJ2-7, the full variable domain is GAGVSQSPSNKVTEKGKDVELRCDPISGHTALYWYRQSLGQGLEFLIYFQGNSAPDKSGLPSDRFSAERTGGSVSTLTIQRTQQEDSAVYLCASSLAASGGSSYEQYFGPGTRLTVT.

This clone was detected once. This chain uses TRBV19 with TRBJ1-2; 9 nucleotides match TRBD1. The V segment lost 10 bases and the J segment 2 bases; nucleotides outside the gene matches: 2. CDR3 length: 12 amino acids. Germline CDR1 is LNHDA and CDR2 is SQIVND (reference sequence). CDR3 residues: CATGQGNYGYTF. CDR3 DNA: TGTGCCACCGGACAGGGGAACTATGGCTACACCTTC.

The rearrangement links TRBV10-3 to TRBJ2-5; 7 bases match TRBD1. Looked up from germline, CDR1 is ENHRY and CDR2 is SYGVKD. The CDR3 loop spans 13 amino acids. Trimming cost V 6 bases and J 3 bases; bases outside gene matches: 4. CDR3 loop: CAIRRDSEETQYF. DNA of the CDR3: TGTGCCATCAGGAGGGACAGCGAAGAGACCCAGTACTTC.

The chain uses TRBV11-3 and TRBJ1-3; the D gene is possibly TRBD1 (5 bases). Trimming removed 1 base at V and 0 bases at J, with 7 bases between. The CDR3 consists of 15 residues. CDR1 and CDR2 (germline): SGHNT, YENEEA. This chain's CDR3 is CASSLGQSSGNTIYF. The CDR3 bases are TGTGCCAGCAGCTTAGGACAGAGCTCTGGAAACACCATATATTTT.

The rearrangement joins TRBV4-3 to TRBJ1-3, with 12 nucleotides matching TRBD1. Germline CDR1 and CDR2: LGHNA and YSLEER. V dropped 0 bases and J dropped 2; count of bases not matched to a gene: 5. The CDR3 runs to 18 residues. The CDR3 nucleotides are TGCGCCAGCAGCCAAGAAGGGACAGGGGGCGCCACTGGAAACACCATATATTTT. This translates into CASSQEGTGGATGNTIYF.

This chain joins TRBV5-5 and TRBJ2-7; D may be TRBD1 (6 bases). The CDR3 runs to 15 residues. The germline V gene has CDR1 SGHKS and CDR2 YYEKEE (reference sequence). Deletions cut 1 base from V and 3 bases from J, with 14 bases between. This chain's CDR3 is CASSLRNDRFYEQYF. As DNA, the CDR3 is TGTGCCAGCAGCTTGCGTAATGACAGGTTCTACGAGCAGTACTTC.

The V call is TRBV14, the J call TRBJ2-1; TRBD2 agrees at 12 bases. The CDR3 is made up of 16 amino acids. Per germline, CDR1 SGHDN and CDR2 FVKESK. J was trimmed by 7 bases and V by 3 bases; bases with no gene match: 7. Here the CDR3 DNA reads TGTGCCAGCAGCCACCGGACTAGCGGGATTAGAAATGAGCAGTTCTTC. It specifies CASSHRTSGIRNEQFF.